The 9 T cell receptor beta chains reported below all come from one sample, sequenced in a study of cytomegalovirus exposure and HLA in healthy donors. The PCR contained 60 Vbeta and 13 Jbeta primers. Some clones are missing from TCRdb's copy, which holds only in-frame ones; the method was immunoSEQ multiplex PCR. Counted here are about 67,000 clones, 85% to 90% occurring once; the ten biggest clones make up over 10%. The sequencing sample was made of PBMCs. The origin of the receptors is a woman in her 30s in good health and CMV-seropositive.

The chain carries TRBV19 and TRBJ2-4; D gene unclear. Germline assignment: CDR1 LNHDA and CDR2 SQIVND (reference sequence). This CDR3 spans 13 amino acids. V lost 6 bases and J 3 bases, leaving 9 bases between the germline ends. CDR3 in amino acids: CASRQGGKNIQYF. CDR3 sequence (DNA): TGTGCCAGTAGGCAAGGCGGCAAAAACATTCAGTACTTC. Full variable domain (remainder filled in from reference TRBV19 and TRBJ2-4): DGGITQSPKYLFRKEGQNVTLSCEQNLNHDAMYWYRQDPGQGLRLIYYSQIVNDFQKGDIAEGYSVSREKKESFPLTVTSAQKNPTAFYLCASRQGGKNIQYFGAGTRLSVL.

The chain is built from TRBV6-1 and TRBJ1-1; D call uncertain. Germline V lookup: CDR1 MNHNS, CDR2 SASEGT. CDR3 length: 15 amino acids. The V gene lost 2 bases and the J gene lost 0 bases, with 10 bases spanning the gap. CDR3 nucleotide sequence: TGTGCCAGCAGTGAAACCCTCCGGGTGAACACTGAAGCTTTCTTT. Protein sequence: CASSETLRVNTEAFF.

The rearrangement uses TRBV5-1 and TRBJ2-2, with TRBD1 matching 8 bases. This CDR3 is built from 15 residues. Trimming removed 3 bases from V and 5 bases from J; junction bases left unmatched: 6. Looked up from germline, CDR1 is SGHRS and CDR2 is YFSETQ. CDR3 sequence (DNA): TGCGCCAGCAGCTCACCAAGGACAGGGACCGGGGAGCTGTTTTTT. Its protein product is CASSSPRTGTGELFF. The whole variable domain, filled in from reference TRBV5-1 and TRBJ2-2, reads KAGVTQTPRYLIKTRGQQVTLSCSPISGHRSVSWYQQTPGQGLQFLFEYFSETQRNKGNFPGRFSGRQFSNSRSEMNVSTLELGDSALYLCASSSPRTGTGELFFGEGSRLTVL.

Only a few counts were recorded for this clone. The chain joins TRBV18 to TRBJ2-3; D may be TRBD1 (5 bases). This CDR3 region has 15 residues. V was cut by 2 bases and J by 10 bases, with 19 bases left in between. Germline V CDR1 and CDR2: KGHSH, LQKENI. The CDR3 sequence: CASSPRSAETASQYF. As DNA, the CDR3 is TGTGCCAGCTCACCAAGGTCTGCCGAGACAGCTTCGCAGTATTTT.

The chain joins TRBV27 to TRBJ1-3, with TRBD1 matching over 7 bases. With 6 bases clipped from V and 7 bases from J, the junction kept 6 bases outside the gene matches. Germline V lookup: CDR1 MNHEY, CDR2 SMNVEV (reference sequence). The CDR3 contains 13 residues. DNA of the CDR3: TGTGCCAGCAGGGGCACAGGGGTTAACACCATATATTTT. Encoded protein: CASRGTGVNTIYF.

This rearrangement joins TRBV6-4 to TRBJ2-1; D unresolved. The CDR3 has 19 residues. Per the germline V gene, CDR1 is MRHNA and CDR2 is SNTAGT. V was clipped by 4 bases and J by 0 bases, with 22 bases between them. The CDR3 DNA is TGTGCCAGCAGTGTACCTTCGGCGGTTACCCCCAGCTCCTACAATGAGCAGTTCTTC. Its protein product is CASSVPSAVTPSSYNEQFF.

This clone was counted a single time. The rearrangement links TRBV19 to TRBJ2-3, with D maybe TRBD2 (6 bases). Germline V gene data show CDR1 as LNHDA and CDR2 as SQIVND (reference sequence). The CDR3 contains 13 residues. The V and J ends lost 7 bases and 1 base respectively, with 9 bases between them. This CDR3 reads CASKASGTDTQYF. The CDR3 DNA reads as TGTGCCAGTAAGGCTAGCGGCACAGATACGCAGTATTTT.

The CDR3 spells CASSVEGEKLFF. The CDR3 DNA reads TGTGCCAGCAGCGTAGAGGGGGAAAAACTGTTTTTT. The V call is TRBV9, the J call TRBJ1-4, with D perhaps matching TRBD1 (5 bases). Germline V CDR1 and CDR2: SGDLS, YYNGEE. Trimming left V 0 bases short and J 8 bases short, with 5 bases between. This CDR3 comprises 12 residues.

As DNA, the CDR3 is TGCGCCAGCAGCTTGGACCCCAGGGGGTCACCCTATGGCTACACCTTC. Its translation is CASSLDPRGSPYGYTF. The chain carries TRBV5-1 and TRBJ1-2; 7 bases match TRBD1. From germline, CDR1 is SGHRS and CDR2 YFSETQ. CDR3 length equals 16 residues. Trimming took 0 bases from V and 4 from J; bases not matched to a gene: 9.